This is a list of T cell receptor beta chains from one sample in a study of T-cell memory formation after mild COVID-19. TCRdb analysed the 5' RACE reads with MiXCR anew, one entry per CDR3 protein. Of 300,000 to 350,000 distinct CDR3 sequences listed, over 11% are singletons. What was sequenced was PBMCs or a T cell subset sorted from them (not recorded which). The receptors were sampled from a man younger than 35 who had mild COVID-19 (a few samples of this study predate the infection). Cell type and time point are not known. The CDR3 runs from the conserved cysteine through the conserved F or W. The D gene is left open where the match is weak. Part of the rows lack a size; the others show once, few, many or a class for expanded clones.

V,J,D,size,CDR3,DNA
TRBV7-8,TRBJ1-1,NA,NA,CASSRYGAGNTEAFF,TGTGCCAGCAGCCGTTACGGGGCAGGGAACACTGAAGCTTTCTTT
TRBV4-3,TRBJ2-3,NA,NA,CASSQDFSMADTQYF,TGCGCCAGCAGCCAAGATTTCTCGATGGCAGATACGCAGTATTTT
TRBV10-2,TRBJ2-3,TRBD1,few,CASLDGQGSTDTQYF,TGCGCCAGCCTCGATGGACAGGGGTCTACAGATACGCAGTATTTT
TRBV20-1,TRBJ2-2,TRBD1,NA,CSAHRDRKNTGELFF,TGCAGTGCCCATCGGGACAGGAAAAACACCGGGGAGCTGTTTTTT
TRBV2,TRBJ1-2,NA,NA,CASSERNLGDTF,TGTGCCAGCAGTGAAAGAAACCTTGGGGACACCTTC
TRBV6-2/TRBV6-3,TRBJ2-4,NA,NA,CASSTPRTVLAKNIQYF,TGTGCCAGCAGCACTCCGCGAACAGTCCTAGCCAAAAACATTCAGTACTTC
TRBV27,TRBJ2-1,TRBD2,few,CASSPRPRGGNEQFF,TGTGCCAGCAGTCCCCGACCAAGGGGAGGGAATGAGCAGTTCTTC
TRBV9,TRBJ2-5,NA,NA,CASSVEMATETQYF,TGTGCCAGCAGCGTAGAAATGGCTACAGAGACCCAGTACTTC
TRBV7-3,TRBJ1-1,NA,many,CASSFGNTEAFF,TGTGCCAGCAGCTTTGGGAACACTGAAGCTTTCTTT
TRBV7-2,TRBJ2-4,TRBD2,NA,CASSPGTSGGLAKNIQYF,TGTGCCAGCAGCCCAGGGACTAGCGGGGGGCTAGCCAAAAACATTCAGTACTTC
TRBV14,TRBJ2-1,NA,NA,CASSQRGQGLNEQFF,TGTGCCAGCAGCCAAAGGGGTCAGGGGCTGAATGAGCAGTTCTTC
TRBV7-2,TRBJ2-2,NA,few,CASSLTRPRTGELFF,TGTGCCAGCAGCTTGACTCGTCCTAGGACCGGGGAGCTGTTTTTT
TRBV9,TRBJ1-1,TRBD1,few,CASSTRQGKNTEAFF,TGTGCCAGCAGCACGAGACAGGGCAAGAACACTGAAGCTTTCTTT
TRBV11-2,TRBJ2-3,TRBD2,NA,CASSLRASGGVYTQYF,TGTGCCAGCAGCTTAAGGGCTAGCGGGGGGGTTTATACGCAGTATTTT
TRBV9,TRBJ2-1,NA,NA,CASSVEEGPYNEQFF,TGTGCCAGCAGCGTAGAGGAGGGGCCCTACAATGAGCAGTTCTTC
TRBV4-1,TRBJ2-3,NA,few,CASSQESRPSTDTQYF,TGCGCCAGCAGCCAAGAATCCCGACCGAGCACAGATACGCAGTATTTT
TRBV4-2,TRBJ1-5,NA,few,CASSQDAPGASNQPQHF,TGTGCCAGCAGCCAAGATGCTCCCGGGGCCAGTAATCAGCCCCAGCATTTT
TRBV4-2,TRBJ2-5,TRBD2,NA,CASSQDPTSGGETQYF,TGTGCCAGCAGCCAAGATCCCACTAGCGGGGGAGAGACCCAGTACTTC
TRBV6-6,TRBJ2-7,TRBD1,NA,CASTPQGSSYEQYF,TGTGCCAGCACCCCACAGGGGAGCTCCTACGAGCAGTACTTC
TRBV5-1,TRBJ1-1,NA,few,CASSFREMNTEAFF,TGCGCCAGCAGCTTCAGGGAAATGAACACTGAAGCTTTCTTT
TRBV5-1,TRBJ1-3,NA,NA,CASSLEARGNTIYF,TGCGCCAGCAGCTTGGAGGCCAGAGGAAACACCATATATTTT
TRBV6-4,TRBJ2-2,NA,few,CASSDGTNTGELFF,TGTGCCAGCAGTGACGGGACAAACACCGGGGAGCTGTTTTTT
TRBV7-2,TRBJ1-2,TRBD1,NA,CASSFSDRAYGYTF,TGTGCCAGCAGCTTCTCAGACAGGGCGTATGGCTACACCTTC
TRBV11-2,TRBJ2-1,TRBD2,NA,CASSLGLAGGFANEQFF,TGTGCCAGCAGCTTAGGACTAGCGGGGGGGTTCGCAAATGAGCAGTTCTTC
TRBV25-1,TRBJ1-4,NA,NA,CASSDPRPGPLFF,TGTGCCAGCAGTGACCCGAGACCGGGACCCCTGTTTTTT
TRBV7-9,TRBJ2-5,TRBD1,few,CASSPPRTDRREETQYF,TGTGCCAGCAGCCCTCCCCGGACGGACAGGAGAGAGGAGACCCAGTACTTC
TRBV7-3,TRBJ2-7,TRBD1,few,CASSLKGQGYEQYF,TGTGCCAGCAGCTTAAAGGGACAGGGCTACGAGCAGTACTTC
TRBV4-3,TRBJ2-2,NA,few,CASSQFRFAGELFF,TGCGCCAGCAGCCAATTCCGTTTCGCCGGGGAGCTGTTTTTT
TRBV11-2,TRBJ2-2,TRBD2,NA,CASSLREGVMNTGELFF,TGTGCCAGCAGCTTACGGGAGGGGGTTATGAACACCGGGGAGCTGTTTTTT
TRBV5-1,TRBJ1-5,TRBD1,few,CASSPTGNGQPQHF,TGCGCCAGCAGCCCGACAGGGAACGGGCAGCCCCAGCATTTT
TRBV4-1,TRBJ1-2,NA,few,CASSQGTPPNYGYTF,TGCGCCAGCAGCCAGGGGACCCCTCCTAACTATGGCTACACCTTC
TRBV12-3/TRBV12-4,TRBJ2-5,NA,few,CASSRDPKETQYF,TGTGCCAGCAGTCGGGATCCCAAAGAGACCCAGTACTTC
TRBV7-9,TRBJ2-2,NA,many,CASSPLTVTGELFF,TGTGCCAGCAGCCCGCTGACAGTTACCGGGGAGCTGTTTTTT
TRBV29-1,TRBJ1-2,TRBD1,NA,CSATPGTATVNYGYTF,TGCAGCGCTACTCCCGGGACAGCAACCGTTAACTATGGCTACACCTTC
TRBV7-9,TRBJ1-5,NA,NA,CASSSFGQPQHF,TGTGCCAGCAGCTCCTTTGGCCAGCCCCAGCATTTT
TRBV10-3,TRBJ1-1,NA,few,CATIRDTILNTEAFF,TGTGCCACGATCCGGGACACCATATTGAACACTGAAGCTTTCTTT
TRBV29-1,TRBJ2-3,NA,NA,CSGDGYTDTQYF,TGCAGCGGGGACGGTTACACAGATACGCAGTATTTT
TRBV5-1,TRBJ2-3,TRBD1,NA,CSSSLGTGEDTQYF,TGCTCCAGCAGCTTAGGGACAGGGGAGGATACGCAGTATTTT
TRBV4-3,TRBJ1-6,NA,few,CASSQDPVITYNSPLHF,TGCGCCAGCAGCCAAGATCCGGTTATCACCTATAATTCACCCCTCCACTTT
TRBV20-1,TRBJ2-3,TRBD2,few,CSASPETSGFTDTQYF,TGCAGTGCTAGTCCCGAGACTAGCGGATTCACAGATACGCAGTATTTT
TRBV6-5,TRBJ2-5,NA,few,CASSYSTGPQETQYF,TGTGCCAGCAGTTACTCGACCGGACCCCAAGAGACCCAGTACTTC
TRBV7-6,TRBJ2-1,TRBD2,NA,CASSFRPPEGAGGRNEQFF,TGTGCCAGCAGCTTCAGACCACCCGAAGGAGCGGGGGGGAGAAATGAGCAGTTCTTC
TRBV4-1,TRBJ1-5,NA,few,CASSQVRGYNQPQHF,TGCGCCAGCAGCCAAGTTCGGGGGTACAATCAGCCCCAGCATTTT
TRBV10-3,TRBJ1-2,NA,once,CAISERTAYGYTF,TGTGCCATCAGTGAACGGACAGCTTATGGCTACACCTTC
TRBV27,TRBJ1-2,NA,once,CASSFRGGAGYTF,TGTGCCAGCAGTTTCCGAGGTGGGGCTGGCTACACCTTC
TRBV12-3/TRBV12-4,TRBJ2-7,NA,NA,CASSFPGPGREQYF,TGTGCCAGCAGTTTTCCGGGCCCGGGGCGGGAGCAGTACTTC